This T cell receptor (beta chain) was identified during a study of tumor and adjacent non-tumor tissue in lung cancer. Across the whole study: Aged roughly 31 to 85 years, patients included approximately 11 men and several women with stage I to III disease. Study-wide findings and caveats: Significantly higher TCR diversity was found in tumor than normal lung.

TCRbeta libraries were built with three rounds of nested PCR, modified from ARM-PCR. TCRdb re-called the multiplex PCR reads with MiXCR, one entry per CDR3 protein. The sample records about 75,000 distinct CDR3 sequences, less than 75% being singletons. The template was RNA from unsorted bulk tissue. Distant lung tissue was collected more than 3 cm away from the tumor edge. Concerning this clonotype itself: No antigen is known for it. At one end the junction does not follow the germline gene, possibly because of a read error.

Germline V lookup: CDR1 MNHEY, CDR2 SVGAGI. The CDR3 totals 12 residues. The V call is TRBV6-5, the J call TRBJ1-1; D uncertain. This clonotype was sampled from a woman between 50 and 59 years old with non-small cell lung cancer. Sequenced material: distant non-tumor lung tissue. This CDR3 reads CASRDGNTEVFF. The CDR3 nucleotides are TGTGCCAGCAGGGACGGAAATACTGAAGTTTTCTTT.